The clone carrying this TCR beta chain appeared once. The sample originates from a study of shared clonotypes between healthy human individuals. The CDR3 length is 15 residues. Trimming took 4 bases from V and 6 from J, leaving 19 bases between them. Germline CDR1 is MDHEN and CDR2 is SYDVKM. Clones were read by immunoSEQ multiplex PCR, and TCRdb kept only the in-frame ones, dropping some. The data hold about 2.3 million clones, with approximately 90% observed a single time. Material for sequencing was naive CD4+ T cells from PBMCs. The subset is: CD45RA+ positively selected. V usage is TRBV28 and J usage is TRBJ2-7, with D possibly matching TRBD2 (5 bases). The sequence was obtained from a young man in good health. Some clones in this sample may be carry-over from other donors' samples. CDR3 bases: TGTGCCAGCAGTTCTCGAGGTCCTCCGGGGTCCGAGCAGTACTTC. Residues: CASSSRGPPGSEQYF.